A single sample is the source of the 29 T cell receptor beta chains below, sequenced in a study of shared clonotypes between healthy human individuals. Produced via immunoSEQ multiplex PCR; TCRdb's table is partial and in-frame only. The table shows roughly 2,500,000 clones, with under 95% occurring only once. The material sequenced was naive CD4+ T cells from PBMCs. The subset denotes: CD45RA+ positively selected. These receptors were collected from a man aged 18 to 29 in good health. Some clones in this sample may be carry-over from other donors' samples.

This chain joins TRBV7-2 and TRBJ2-1, with TRBD2 as a possible D gene (6 bases). The germline gives CDR1 SGHTA, CDR2 FQGNSA. Trimming removed 7 bases from V and 2 bases from J, with 15 bases in between. CDR3 length: 15 residues. CDR3 sequence reads: CASTPLALTYNEQFF. The CDR3 DNA sequence: TGTGCCAGCACCCCCCTAGCGCTGACCTACAATGAGCAGTTCTTC.

The table lists this clone with a count of one. V gene TRBV15 combines with J gene TRBJ2-7, with TRBD1 matching over 9 bases. This CDR3 spans 16 amino acids. Germline V lookup: CDR1 LNHNV, CDR2 YYDKDF (reference sequence). V was pared by 3 bases and J by 4 bases, with 10 bases of the junction left unmatched. CDR3 nucleotide sequence: TGTGCCACCAGCAGCCTTAAGACAGGGGGGGTTTACGAGCAGTACTTC. Translating gives CATSSLKTGGVYEQYF.

For this clone: In the same sample, other DNA sequences code for this CDR3. As DNA, the CDR3 is TGTGCCAGCAGCGTAAGCAGGGACAATGAGCAGTTCTTC. Translated: CASSVSRDNEQFF. V gene TRBV9 combines with J gene TRBJ2-1; perhaps TRBD1 as D (5 bases). This CDR3 has 13 amino acids. V was clipped by 1 base and J by 5 bases, with 7 bases between them. In germline, CDR1 is SGDLS, CDR2 YYNGEE.

Remarks on this clone: The identical CDR3 is also encoded by other nucleotide sequences in the sample. This chain links TRBV5-1 with TRBJ2-2, with D perhaps matching TRBD1 or TRBD2 (5 bases each). The germline V gene encodes CDR1 SGHRS and CDR2 YFSETQ. The germline V and J ends were trimmed by 3 bases and 4 bases, with 10 bases remaining between them. This CDR3 is built from 14 residues. CDR3 loop: CASSSGTGTGELFF. The DNA of the CDR3 is TGCGCCAGCAGCTCGGGGACGGGCACCGGGGAGCTGTTTTTT.

The chain recombines TRBV6-5 with TRBJ1-1, with D unclear. The V and J ends lost 6 bases and 0 bases respectively, with 8 bases between them. The germline V gene has CDR1 MNHEY and CDR2 SVGAGI. The CDR3 loop spans 13 amino acids. CDR3 in amino acids: CASRNSVNTEAFF. CDR3 coding DNA: TGTGCCAGCAGGAACAGCGTGAACACTGAAGCTTTCTTT.

The chain combines TRBV2 with TRBJ2-7; 12 bases are shared with TRBD2. The germline gives CDR1 SNHLY, CDR2 FYNNEI. This CDR3 region has 16 residues. V lost 6 bases and J lost 5; bases outside the gene matches: 11. CDR3 sequence: CASRDGRLAGVNEQYF. CDR3 DNA sequence: TGTGCCAGCAGGGACGGGAGACTAGCGGGGGTGAACGAGCAGTACTTC.

As concerns this clone: The sample holds other DNA sequences that translate to the same CDR3. The V call is TRBV28, the J call TRBJ1-5, with 10 bases identical to TRBD1. Germline CDR1 MDHEN, CDR2 SYDVKM. V lost 5 bases and J lost 2; bases outside the gene matches: 6. The CDR3 consists of 16 residues. CDR3 residues: CASSPIGQGGNQPQHF. CDR3 in DNA: TGTGCCAGCAGTCCTATTGGACAGGGGGGCAATCAGCCCCAGCATTTT.

The chain has TRBV5-1 and TRBJ2-5; D is ambiguous. This CDR3 has 16 amino acids. V was cut by 0 bases and J by 2 bases, with 14 bases left in between. CDR1 is SGHRS, CDR2 YFSETQ, per germline. The CDR3 loop is CASSLGDAVLQETQYF. The DNA of the CDR3 is TGCGCCAGCAGCTTGGGCGACGCCGTACTACAAGAGACCCAGTACTTC. Filled out from reference TRBV5-1 and TRBJ2-5, the complete variable domain reads KAGVTQTPRYLIKTRGQQVTLSCSPISGHRSVSWYQQTPGQGLQFLFEYFSETQRNKGNFPGRFSGRQFSNSRSEMNVSTLELGDSALYLCASSLGDAVLQETQYFGPGTRLLVL.

The CDR3 is CASKKRGASVTEAFF. CDR3 bases: TGTGCCAGCAAGAAACGGGGGGCGAGTGTCACTGAAGCTTTCTTT. The chain recombines TRBV2 with TRBJ1-1, with D possibly TRBD1 on 6 matching bases. The CDR3 has 15 residues. The V gene's germline CDR1 is SNHLY and CDR2 FYNNEI. V lost 7 bases, J lost 4 bases, and 19 bases lay in between.

With regard to this clone: Within the sample, other DNA sequences also encode this same CDR3. This chain uses TRBV15 with TRBJ2-3; the D is unclear. Germline CDR1 is LNHNV and CDR2 is YYDKDF (reference sequence). This CDR3 is built from 14 residues. V was trimmed by 0 bases and J by 3 bases, leaving 7 bases between them. The CDR3 bases are TGTGCCACCAGCAGAGATTTGGGGACAGATACGCAGTATTTT. It yields the protein CATSRDLGTDTQYF. The variable domain in full, with the rest retrieved from reference TRBV15 and TRBJ2-3, is DAMVIQNPRYQVTQFGKPVTLSCSQTLNHNVMYWYQQKSSQAPKLLFHYYDKDFNNEADTPDNFQSRRPNTSFCFLDIRSPGLGDTAMYLCATSRDLGTDTQYFGPGTRLTVL.

This chain uses TRBV14 with TRBJ2-1; 9 bases are a match to TRBD2. Per germline, CDR1 SGHDN and CDR2 FVKESK. The CDR3 consists of 17 residues. V dropped 4 bases and J dropped 5; count of bases not matched to a gene: 12. CDR3 nucleotides: TGTGCCAGCAGCCTTGCCTTCGGGACTAGCAGACACAATGAGCAGTTCTTC. Protein sequence: CASSLAFGTSRHNEQFF. Supplemented by reference TRBV14 and TRBJ2-1, the full variable domain reads EAGVTQFPSHSVIEKGQTVTLRCDPISGHDNLYWYRRVMGKEIKFLLHFVKESKQDESGMPNNRFLAERTGGTYSTLKVQPAELEDSGVYFCASSLAFGTSRHNEQFFGPGTRLTVL.

The rearrangement joins TRBV6-5 to TRBJ1-1; 8 bases are shared with TRBD1. The CDR3 length is 12 residues. V was pared by 5 bases and J by 8 bases, with 4 bases of the junction left unmatched. Germline values: CDR1 MNHEY, CDR2 SVGAGI. Written as DNA, the CDR3 is TGTGCCAGCAGTCCACGGACAGGGGAAGCTTTCTTT. Residues: CASSPRTGEAFF.

The V and J genes are TRBV28 and TRBJ1-2, with 11 bases identical to TRBD1. V shed 10 bases, J shed 5 bases, and the junction held 9 bases outside the gene matches. Germline lookup yields CDR1 MDHEN and CDR2 SYDVKM. This CDR3 is built from 14 residues. CDR3 bases: TGTGCCACCGCAACCGGGACAGGGGGATATGGCTACACCTTC. Protein product: CATATGTGGYGYTF.

The chain carries TRBV15 and TRBJ2-1; 14 positions match TRBD2. Germline V gene lookup returns CDR1 LNHNV and CDR2 YYDKDF (reference sequence). The CDR3 consists of 19 residues. V lost 3 bases and J lost 5; bases outside the gene matches: 12. This CDR3 reads CATSSVPGLAGVSHNEQFF. In nucleotides, the CDR3 is TGTGCCACCAGCAGTGTTCCGGGACTAGCGGGAGTTTCACACAATGAGCAGTTCTTC.

The chain uses TRBV27 and TRBJ2-7, with TRBD2 matching 14 bases. With 7 bases clipped from V and 2 bases from J, the junction kept 10 bases outside the gene matches. Germline CDR1 MNHEY, CDR2 SMNVEV (reference sequence). CDR3 length: 17 residues. CDR3 bases: TGTGCCAGCACCCCCGGGACTAGCGGGAGATGGCCCTACGAGCAGTACTTC. Translated, it gives CASTPGTSGRWPYEQYF.

The chain uses TRBV30 and TRBJ2-3; 7 nucleotides match TRBD2. The CDR3 length is 13 residues. Germline loops: CDR1 GTSNPN, CDR2 SVGIG (reference sequence). CDR3 sequence reads: CGGGSGSTDTQYF. CDR3 DNA sequence: TGTGGCGGCGGGAGCGGCAGCACAGATACGCAGTATTTT.

To note about this clone: Within the sample, other DNA sequences also encode this same CDR3. The chain joins TRBV7-2 to TRBJ1-1; the match to TRBD1 covers 7 bases. The CDR3 consists of 13 residues. V gave up 5 bases and J gave up 4 bases; unmatched junction bases: 4. Germline lookup yields CDR1 SGHTA and CDR2 FQGNSA. CDR3 residues: CASSLDRATEAFF. The CDR3 bases are TGTGCCAGCAGCCTCGACAGGGCCACTGAAGCTTTCTTT.

The gene calls are TRBV15 and TRBJ1-1; D perhaps matches TRBD1 (5 bases). This CDR3 has 14 amino acids. Deletions cut 2 bases from V and 1 base from J, with 8 bases between. The germline V gene has CDR1 LNHNV and CDR2 YYDKDF (reference sequence). CDR3 sequence reads: CATSRWGRNTEAFF. The CDR3 nucleotides read TGTGCCACCAGCAGATGGGGGAGGAACACTGAAGCTTTCTTT.

This clone was counted a few times. The chain employs TRBV29-1 and TRBJ1-2; D is ambiguous. Trimming took 4 bases from V and 4 from J, leaving 13 bases between them. Looked up from germline, CDR1 is SQVTM and CDR2 is ANQGSEA. This CDR3 comprises 13 residues. The CDR3 here is CSVAVRGGYGYTF. CDR3 bases: TGCAGCGTTGCCGTCCGGGGTGGCTATGGCTACACCTTC.

This clone has more than one count but fewer than ten. The V gene is TRBV4-2, the J gene TRBJ1-1; no definite D call. Germline V gene data show CDR1 as LGHNA and CDR2 as YNFKEQ. The CDR3 totals 13 residues. V lost 1 base and J lost 2, with 5 bases in between. CDR3 sequence (DNA): TGTGCCAGCAGCCAAGGAACTAACACTGAAGCTTTCTTT. It is translated as CASSQGTNTEAFF.

The J gene is TRBJ2-1, the V gene TRBV20-1; no reliable D call. Germline values: CDR1 DFQATT, CDR2 SNEGSKA (reference sequence). Trimming pared 1 base from V and 15 bases from J, leaving 13 bases between. The CDR3 loop spans 11 amino acids. The CDR3 DNA follows: TGCAGTGCTAGAGTGGGCTCCTTGGGGTTCTTC. Translation: CSARVGSLGFF.

CDR3 in amino acids: CASSKPWRLGFETQYF. CDR3 nucleotides: TGTGCCAGCAGCAAGCCCTGGCGTTTGGGCTTCGAGACCCAGTACTTC. The V gene is TRBV21-1, the J gene TRBJ2-5; the table's D gene call, TRBD1, was not cross checked with the DNA. TRBV21-1 has pseudogene status. CDR3 length equals 16 residues.

The rearrangement links TRBV7-3 to TRBJ1-1; D unresolved. The CDR3 sequence is 18 residues long. V lost 0 bases and J 4 bases, leaving 21 bases between the germline ends. Germline CDR1 SGHTA, CDR2 FQGTGA. Here the CDR3 reads CASSLTFDRGSWGTEAFF. The CDR3 DNA follows: TGTGCCAGCAGCTTAACATTTGATCGGGGATCATGGGGCACTGAAGCTTTCTTT.

The V call is TRBV28, the J call TRBJ2-3; D not certain. V was trimmed by 8 bases and J by 0 bases, leaving 9 bases between them. Per the germline V gene, CDR1 is MDHEN and CDR2 is SYDVKM. The CDR3 runs to 13 residues. As DNA, the CDR3 is TGTGCCAGCCATCCAACTAGCACAGATACGCAGTATTTT. Translation: CASHPTSTDTQYF.

V and J are TRBV7-9 and TRBJ1-2, with D possibly matching TRBD1 (5 bases). V dropped 1 base and J dropped 0 bases, with 18 bases sitting between them. The CDR3 totals 18 residues. Germline assignment: CDR1 SEHNR and CDR2 FQNEAQ (reference sequence). As DNA, the CDR3 is TGTGCCAGCAGCTTAGAAGGGGCAAACAGGCCGACTAACTATGGCTACACCTTC. As protein: CASSLEGANRPTNYGYTF. The full variable domain, its missing parts supplied by reference TRBV7-9 and TRBJ1-2, is DTGVSQNPRHKITKRGQNVTFRCDPISEHNRLYWYRQTLGQGPEFLTYFQNEAQLEKSRLLSDRFSAERPKGSFSTLEIQRTEQGDSAMYLCASSLEGANRPTNYGYTFGSGTRLTVV.

The V call is TRBV6-6, the J call TRBJ2-7, with 10 bases matching TRBD2. Germline V gene lookup returns CDR1 MNHNY and CDR2 SVGAGI (reference sequence). The CDR3 has 14 amino acids. The J segment lost 5 bases and the V segment lost 4 bases, leaving 5 bases of the junction unmatched. The CDR3 loop reads CASSSSGRNHEQYF. Here the CDR3 DNA reads TGTGCCAGCAGTTCTAGCGGGAGAAACCACGAGCAGTACTTC.

The V and J genes are TRBV27 and TRBJ2-1, with TRBD1 matching 10 bases. V lost 8 bases and J lost 2; bases outside the gene matches: 3. This CDR3 is built from 14 residues. The V gene's germline CDR1 is MNHEY and CDR2 SMNVEV (reference sequence). CDR3 amino acids: CASGGTGAYNEQFF. CDR3 DNA sequence: TGTGCCAGCGGCGGGACAGGGGCCTACAATGAGCAGTTCTTC.

This chain connects TRBV12-5 to TRBJ1-5; unclear D gene. CDR1 is LGHNT, CDR2 FRNRAP, per germline. The V and J ends lost 3 bases and 0 bases respectively, with 12 bases between them. CDR3 size: 16 residues. The CDR3 sequence is CASGFDAIFSNQPQHF. In nucleotides, the CDR3 is TGTGCTAGTGGTTTCGATGCGATCTTTAGCAATCAGCCCCAGCATTTT.

The chain joins TRBV6-5 to TRBJ2-5, with 7 bases that match TRBD1. The J segment lost 4 bases and the V segment lost 5 bases, leaving 1 base of the junction unmatched. The CDR3 is made up of 12 amino acids. Germline V CDR1 and CDR2: MNHEY, SVGAGI. The CDR3 sequence: CASSAGGETQYF. DNA of the CDR3: TGTGCCAGCAGTGCAGGGGGAGAGACCCAGTACTTC.